In its sample, the clone carrying this T cell receptor (beta chain) was seen many times. Its antigen remains unidentified. From about 400 ng of RNA, a library with molecular barcoded alpha/delta and beta/gamma adaptors was made. TCRdb processed the reads anew with MiXCR; each CDR3 protein has one entry. In the table there are about 45,000 distinct CDR3 sequences, 20% of which are singletons. The entry originates in a study of read filtering for tumor transcriptome and immune sequencing. General study findings and limits: Even smaller IR-seq throughput identified most shared clonotypes.

V dropped 6 bases and J dropped 3 bases, with 18 bases sitting between them. This CDR3 is 15 amino acids long. Germline values: CDR1 DFQATT, CDR2 SNEGSKA (reference sequence). This clonotype was sampled from a donor over 35 with multiple myeloma. The specimen was a population of CD138-negative cells sorted from bone marrow. The genes are TRBV20-1 and TRBJ2-1; tentatively, D is TRBD1 or TRBD2 (5 bases each). CDR3 in amino acids: CSAAHGGSSYNEQFF. In nucleotides, the CDR3 is TGCAGTGCGGCTCATGGGGGTAGCAGCTACAATGAGCAGTTCTTC.